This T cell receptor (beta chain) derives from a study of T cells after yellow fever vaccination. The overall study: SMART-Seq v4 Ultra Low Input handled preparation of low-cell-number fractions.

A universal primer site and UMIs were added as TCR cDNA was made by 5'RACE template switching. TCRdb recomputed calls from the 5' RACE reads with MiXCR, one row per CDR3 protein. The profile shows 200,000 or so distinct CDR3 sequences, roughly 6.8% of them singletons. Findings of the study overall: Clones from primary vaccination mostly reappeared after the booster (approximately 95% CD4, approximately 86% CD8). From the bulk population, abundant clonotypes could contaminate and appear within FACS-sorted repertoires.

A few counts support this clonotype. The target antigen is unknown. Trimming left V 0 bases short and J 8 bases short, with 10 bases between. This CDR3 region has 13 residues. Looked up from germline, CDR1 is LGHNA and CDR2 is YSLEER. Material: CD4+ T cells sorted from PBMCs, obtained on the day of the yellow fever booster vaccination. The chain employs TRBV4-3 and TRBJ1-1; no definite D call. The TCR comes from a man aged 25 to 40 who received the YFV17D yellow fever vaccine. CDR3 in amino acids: CASSQESWGEAFF. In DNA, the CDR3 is TGCGCCAGCAGCCAAGAGAGTTGGGGAGAAGCTTTCTTT.